What follows are 24 T cell receptor beta chains derived from one specimen sequenced in a study of T cells after yellow fever vaccination. MiXCR, applied by TCRdb to the 5' RACE reads, yields one record per CDR3 protein. The sample lists 300,000 or so distinct CDR3 sequences, around 9.3% seen once, with around 3.5% in the top ten. Sequenced material: CD4+ T cells sorted from PBMCs, taken 5 days after the yellow fever booster vaccination. The receptors shown here come from a man younger than 35 who received the YFV17D yellow fever vaccine.

This clonotype occurred a few times. The chain uses TRBV30 and TRBJ2-4; perhaps TRBD2 as D (5 bases). Trimming removed 0 bases at V and 5 bases at J, with 11 bases between. Germline lookup yields CDR1 GTSNPN and CDR2 SVGIG (reference sequence). The length of the CDR3 is 14 residues. CDR3 region: CAWSVRGGQNIQYF. In nucleotides, the CDR3 is TGTGCCTGGAGTGTACGGGGTGGGCAAAACATTCAGTACTTC.

The chain is built from TRBV2 and TRBJ2-4; D is undetermined. The CDR3 has 14 residues. Germline values: CDR1 SNHLY, CDR2 FYNNEI. Trimming cost V 4 bases and J 3 bases, with 10 bases left between them. The DNA of the CDR3 is TGTGCCAGCAGTGCCTCCCAGGTCAAAAACATTCAGTACTTC. This sequence encodes CASSASQVKNIQYF.

This clonotype was observed a few times. This rearrangement joins TRBV5-1 to TRBJ1-2, with D perhaps TRBD1 (6 bases). Germline CDR1 reads SGHRS; CDR2 reads YFSETQ. The CDR3 runs to 13 residues. The V and J ends lost 0 bases and 8 bases respectively, with 11 bases between them. CDR3 bases: TGCGCCAGCAGCTTGGGCAGGGGTGAAGGCTACACCTTC. It encodes CASSLGRGEGYTF.

The chain carries TRBV29-1 and TRBJ1-2; TRBD1 agrees at 7 bases. Germline CDR1 reads SQVTM; CDR2 reads ANQGSEA. CDR3 size: 13 residues. Trimming took 7 bases from V and 6 from J; bases not matched to a gene: 11. This CDR3 reads CSETTGVGHGYTF. The CDR3 nucleotides are TGCAGCGAGACTACAGGGGTGGGTCATGGCTACACCTTC.

This rearrangement joins TRBV9 to TRBJ1-5; D is possibly TRBD1 (6 bases). In germline, CDR1 is SGDLS, CDR2 YYNGEE. Trimming stripped 1 base from V and 9 bases from J, with 29 bases between. CDR3 length: 19 amino acids. The CDR3 nucleotides read TGTGCCAGCAGCGTAACGCGTTCCAGGGGACGGGGCCCCGGTGGGCCCCAGCATTTT. It translates to CASSVTRSRGRGPGGPQHF.

Only a few counts were recorded for this clonotype. The rearrangement links TRBV18 to TRBJ2-1, with 11 bases matching TRBD1. The V segment lost 8 bases and the J segment 7 bases; nucleotides outside the gene matches: 16. In germline, CDR1 is KGHSH, CDR2 LQKENI. CDR3 size: 17 residues. The DNA of the CDR3 is TGTGCCAGCCCCCCGGGACAGGGGGACTTAATAGGAAATGAGCAGTTCTTC. Amino acid sequence: CASPPGQGDLIGNEQFF.

In its sample, this clonotype was seen many times. This chain connects TRBV5-1 to TRBJ2-3; no definite D call. Looked up from germline, CDR1 is SGHRS and CDR2 is YFSETQ. The CDR3 loop spans 15 amino acids. V lost 1 base to trimming and J lost 1 base, with 10 bases between them. CDR3 DNA: TGCGCCAGCAGCTTGTCGGTTTATGGCACAGATACGCAGTATTTT. Translated: CASSLSVYGTDTQYF.

This clonotype appeared many times. The V and J genes are TRBV12-3 or TRBV12-4 and TRBJ1-2; unclear D gene. This CDR3 region has 11 residues. V shed 7 bases and J shed 7 bases, with 10 bases lying between them. CDR3: CASKATGGYTF. CDR3 sequence (DNA): TGTGCCAGCAAGGCCACCGGTGGCTACACCTTC.

This clonotype was found many times. The chain joins TRBV7-2 to TRBJ2-5; 11 bases map to TRBD2. Germline V gene sequence: CDR1 SGHTA, CDR2 FQGNSA. The junction had 5 bases not matched to a gene; V was cut back by 6 bases and J by 2 bases. The CDR3 has 15 amino acids. CDR3 sequence reads: CASRGGTSGQETQYF. Written as DNA, the CDR3 is TGTGCCAGCAGGGGTGGGACTAGCGGACAAGAGACCCAGTACTTC.

Only a few counts were recorded for this clonotype. The J gene is TRBJ1-2, the V gene TRBV7-2; maybe TRBD1 (5 bases). Germline CDR1 and CDR2: SGHTA and FQGNSA. The CDR3 is 12 amino acids. V was shortened by 3 bases and J by 7 bases, with 9 bases between the two germline ends. CDR3 loop: CASSFRDGGYTF. CDR3 bases: TGTGCCAGCAGCTTTAGGGACGGTGGCTACACCTTC.

The chain combines TRBV2 with TRBJ2-1, with no clear D. Germline CDR1 reads SNHLY; CDR2 reads FYNNEI. The CDR3 sequence is 12 residues long. Deletions cut 6 bases from V and 3 bases from J, with 6 bases between. The CDR3 DNA follows: TGTGCCAGCAGCGTTCTCTACAATGAGCAGTTCTTC. It encodes CASSVLYNEQFF.

This clonotype was detected many times. J is TRBJ1-1 and V is TRBV3-1, with TRBD1 identical over 7 bases. Unmatched junction bases numbered 7, after V lost 5 bases and J lost 1 base. Germline V gene lookup returns CDR1 LGHDT and CDR2 YNNKEL (reference sequence). CDR3 size: 15 residues. CDR3 sequence: CASSSRQGKNTEAFF. As DNA, the CDR3 is TGTGCCAGCAGCTCTCGACAGGGCAAGAACACTGAAGCTTTCTTT.

This clonotype turned up a few times. This rearrangement joins TRBV24-1 to TRBJ1-2; no definite D call. This CDR3 has 15 amino acids. Per germline, CDR1 KGHDR and CDR2 SFDVKD. The germline V and J ends were trimmed by 4 bases and 4 bases, with 15 bases remaining between them. Written as DNA, the CDR3 is TGTGCCACCAGTGACCCCTCGGACGGGTTCTATGGCTACACCTTC. Amino acid sequence: CATSDPSDGFYGYTF.

This chain links TRBV4-3 with TRBJ2-5; TRBD1 aligns across 7 bases. V trimming: 1 base; J trimming: 6 bases; junction bases outside the gene matches: 5. CDR3 length equals 14 residues. Germline CDR1 reads LGHNA; CDR2 reads YSLEER. Written as DNA, the CDR3 is TGCGCCAGCAGCCAAGGACAGGGTCGACAGACCCAGTACTTC. Its protein is CASSQGQGRQTQYF.

This clonotype was counted at least ten times. The CDR3 sequence: CASSRDFGETQYF. CDR3 bases: TGTGCCAGCAGCCGAGACTTTGGAGAGACCCAGTACTTC. The chain combines TRBV7-2 with TRBJ2-5; no definite D call. Germline CDR1 SGHTA, CDR2 FQGNSA. The ends were cut back, 5 bases at V and 4 bases at J, with 11 bases in the middle. The CDR3 is made up of 13 amino acids.

In this sample, this clonotype turned up a few times. The chain links TRBV20-1 to TRBJ1-2; D is uncertain. The CDR3 has 10 amino acids. From germline, CDR1 is DFQATT and CDR2 SNEGSKA (reference sequence). V lost 5 bases, J lost 6 bases, and 7 bases lay in between. The CDR3 nucleotides read TGCAGTGCTGCGAGGGATGGCTACACCTTC. Amino acids: CSAARDGYTF.

This clonotype came up a few times. The chain employs TRBV6-5 and TRBJ2-3, with a possible D match to TRBD1 (6 bases). This CDR3 contains 15 residues. Germline assignment: CDR1 MNHEY and CDR2 SVGAGI. V lost 6 bases to trimming and J lost 4 bases, with 17 bases between them. The CDR3 reads CASSQSGDSADTQYF. In DNA form, the CDR3 reads TGTGCCAGCAGCCAGTCAGGGGATTCCGCAGATACGCAGTATTTT.

The rearrangement joins TRBV5-1 to TRBJ1-2; D might be TRBD1 (5 bases). CDR3 size: 12 residues. Germline lookup yields CDR1 SGHRS and CDR2 YFSETQ. The ends were cut back, 5 bases at V and 8 bases at J, with 13 bases in the middle. The CDR3 bases are TGCGCCAGCAGTTCAGGGCAGGCGGGCTACACCTTC. It is translated as CASSSGQAGYTF.

The DNA of the CDR3 is TGTGCCAGCAGATCCGGGATCAGTGAGCAGTTCTTC. Protein product: CASRSGISEQFF. The rearrangement links TRBV7-2 to TRBJ2-1; the D gene is possibly TRBD2 (5 bases). CDR3 length equals 12 residues. In germline, CDR1 is SGHTA, CDR2 FQGNSA. Between the trimmed V and J ends, which lost 6 bases and 9 bases, there was a span of 12 bases.

This clonotype was detected a few times. The rearrangement joins TRBV6-5 to TRBJ2-7; D is possibly TRBD1 (5 bases). V lost 6 bases to trimming and J lost 0 bases, with 12 bases between them. The CDR3 has 14 residues. Germline CDR1 is MNHEY and CDR2 is SVGAGI. Here the CDR3 DNA reads TGTGCCAGCAGGGACACAGTGCGCTCCTACGAGCAGTACGTC. Residues: CASRDTVRSYEQYV.

This clonotype was recorded a few times. The J gene is TRBJ2-7, the V gene TRBV5-1, with 8 bases aligning to TRBD1. Trimming took 4 bases from V and 0 from J; bases not matched to a gene: 6. Germline V gene lookup returns CDR1 SGHRS and CDR2 YFSETQ. The CDR3 consists of 15 residues. CDR3 DNA: TGCGCCAGCAGCCTGACAGGGGCGCCCTCCTACGAGCAGTACTTC. Residues: CASSLTGAPSYEQYF.

The DNA of the CDR3 is TGTGCCAGCAGCTCAATGGGGACTAGTAAGTTCTTC. Its protein is CASSSMGTSKFF. This rearrangement joins TRBV7-3 to TRBJ2-1; 8 positions match TRBD2. The J segment lost 14 bases and the V segment lost 4 bases, leaving 7 bases of the junction unmatched. Looked up from germline, CDR1 is SGHTA and CDR2 is FQGTGA. This CDR3 region has 12 residues.

There are many counts of this clonotype. The chain uses TRBV12-3 or TRBV12-4 and TRBJ1-2, with TRBD1 identical over 7 bases. J was trimmed by 4 bases and V by 6 bases; bases with no gene match: 5. CDR3 length: 13 amino acids. The CDR3 protein is CASSPGQSYGYTF. CDR3 nucleotide sequence: TGTGCCAGCAGCCCGGGACAGAGCTATGGCTACACCTTC.

This clonotype came up a few times. This rearrangement joins TRBV7-9 to TRBJ2-7, with D possibly called TRBD1 or TRBD2 (5 bases each). The length of the CDR3 is 14 residues. The germline V gene encodes CDR1 SEHNR and CDR2 FQNEAQ (reference sequence). V lost 6 bases and J lost 4, with 16 bases in between. The CDR3 DNA follows: TGTGCCAGCAGAAGGGGAGACGATCGATACGAGCAGTACGTC. Protein product: CASRRGDDRYEQYV.